This T cell receptor (beta chain) was obtained from a study of blood T cell repertoires in COVID-19. Study overall: PBMCs, B-cell-depleted T cells, or T cells were the source of the cDNA or gDNA that made up the material.

Study members were between about 18 and 90 years old and lived in approximately 25 US regions. Allocation to cohorts depended on clinical history reported by the participants. Recovered participants had two consecutive negative NP/OP PCR tests, healthcare professional clearance, or symptom resolution. Repertoires were generated with immunoSEQ multiplex PCR, while TCRdb's copy carries only in-frame clones and drops some. The sample shows about 270,000 clones, approximately 92% of them seen only once. The sequenced material came from PBMCs or T cells enriched from blood (not recorded which). The sequence derives from a woman aged 18-30 years who had recovered from COVID-19.

In nucleotides, the CDR3 is TGTGCCAGCAGCACGACAGGGGACTATGGCTACACCTTC. Amino acid sequence: CASSTTGDYGYTF. The chain recombines TRBV12-3 or TRBV12-4 with TRBJ1-2; the match to TRBD1 covers 8 bases. V shed 6 bases and J 3 bases; nucleotides not matched to a gene: 3. CDR3 length equals 13 residues.